The 2 T cell receptor beta chains below all came from one sample that was sequenced in a study of CD8 T cells in Susac syndrome. RNA totalling roughly 0.5 to 1 ug underwent reverse transcription with random hexamers. MiXCR was run by TCRdb on the immunoSEQ multiplex PCR reads, yielding one entry per CDR3 protein. Of 150,000 to 200,000 distinct CDR3 sequences in the sample, around 90% are singletons; the top ten hold 0.085% to 0.09%. The source material was CD4+ T cells from PBMCs. The receptors come from a human donor with Susac syndrome.

The chain links TRBV10-3 to TRBJ2-5; 11 positions match TRBD2. V lost 6 bases and J lost 5; bases outside the gene matches: 8. CDR1 ENHRY and CDR2 SYGVKD come from the germline V gene. The length of the CDR3 is 15 residues. CDR3 sequence: CAIRGLTSGDETQYF. DNA of the CDR3: TGTGCCATCAGGGGACTGACTAGCGGGGATGAGACCCAGTACTTC.

J is TRBJ1-2 and V is TRBV5-4; D is perhaps TRBD1 (6 bases). CDR1 SGHNT and CDR2 YYREEE come from the germline V gene (reference sequence). Trimming stripped 3 bases from V and 8 bases from J, with 17 bases between. CDR3 size: 14 residues. For the CDR3, the DNA is TGTGCCAGCAGCTCACCCACGAGAGGGGGGGGCTACACCTTC. This translates into CASSSPTRGGGYTF.